A selection of T cell receptor beta chains follows, all from one sample in a study of Ad26.COV2.S vaccination and SARS-CoV-2 variants. The repertoire was sequenced with immunoSEQ multiplex PCR; TCRdb's copy has only in-frame clones and lacks some. The sample includes roughly 460,000 clones, roughly nine tenths of them seen just once. Specimen: peripheral blood, collected in a trial of Ad26.COV2.S vaccine versus placebo. Receptors were obtained from a person between 18 and 65 years old who received the Ad26.COV2.S COVID-19 vaccine or a placebo. The CDR3 runs from the conserved cysteine through the conserved F or W. The order of the fields is V gene, J gene, clone size, D gene, CDR3 DNA, CDR3 protein. The D gene is left open where the match is weak. Rows may omit the clone size; those that give it use once, few, many or a size class.

TRBV10-3	TRBJ1-2	.	.	TGTGCCATCAGGGACCAGGGATATGGCTACACCTTC	CAIRDQGYGYTF
TRBV27	TRBJ2-6	.	TRBD2	TGTGCCAGCAGACGGGGGACTAGCGGGACCTCGATGGCCAACGTCCTGACTTTC	CASRRGTSGTSMANVLTF
TRBV4-1	TRBJ1-6	.	.	TGCGCCAGCAGCCAGACTGGACAGCGTTCACCCCTCCACTTT	CASSQTGQRSPLHF
TRBV27	TRBJ2-7	.	.	TGTGCCAGCAGGAAAGAAGCGCTCTCCTACGAGCAGTACTTC	CASRKEALSYEQYF
TRBV7-9	TRBJ2-7	.	.	TGTGCCAGCAGCTTGGTCGGGACAGCGGGCGAGCAGTACTTC	CASSLVGTAGEQYF
TRBV7-8	TRBJ1-1	.	.	TGTGCCAGCAGCTTAGAGGGGGGAGCCCCTGAAGCTTTCTTT	CASSLEGGAPEAFF
TRBV13	TRBJ2-7	.	TRBD1	TGTGCCAGCACCAGGGGACAGGGGGTTTACGAGCAGTACTTC	CASTRGQGVYEQYF
TRBV28	TRBJ2-1	.	TRBD2	TGTGCCAGCAGCTTCGCGGGAGCCTCCTACAATGAGCAGTTCTTC	CASSFAGASYNEQFF
TRBV13	TRBJ1-2	.	.	TGTGCCAGCAGCCTTAGGGGGACGAGTAATGGAGGCTACACCTTC	CASSLRGTSNGGYTF
TRBV12-3/TRBV12-4	TRBJ1-1	.	TRBD1	TGTGCCAGCAGTCGGGACAGGGGAGAAGCTTTCTTT	CASSRDRGEAFF
TRBV6-5	TRBJ1-6	.	TRBD1	TGTGCCAGCAGTTATCTAGGACAGGGTGGTAGTTCACCCCTCCACTTT	CASSYLGQGGSSPLHF
TRBV7-9	TRBJ2-5	few	TRBD2	TGTGCCAGCAGCCCCAATAGGACTAGTTGGAGAGAGACCCAGTACTTC	CASSPNRTSWRETQYF
TRBV7-9	TRBJ1-2	.	TRBD1	TGTGCCAGCACCCCCCGGGGGACAGGCTATGGCTACACCTTC	CASTPRGTGYGYTF
TRBV14	TRBJ2-1	.	.	TGTGCCAGCAGCCAAGTCTGGACTGGCTACAATGAGCAGTTCTTC	CASSQVWTGYNEQFF
TRBV6-1	TRBJ2-5	.	.	TGTGCCAGCAGTACGCAGGGGATCGGGGAGACCCAGTACTTC	CASSTQGIGETQYF
TRBV3-1/TRBV3-2	TRBJ2-1	.	TRBD1	TGTGCCAGCAGCCAACCGGGACAGGGGGTCGATGAGCAGTTCTTC	CASSQPGQGVDEQFF
TRBV4-2	TRBJ2-2	.	.	TGTGCCAGCAGCCCTAGGACAGTACGAACCGGGGAGCTGTTTTTT	CASSPRTVRTGELFF
TRBV18	TRBJ2-1	.	TRBD2	TGTGCCAGCTCACCACCGGGACTAGCCTACAATGAGCAGTTCTTC	CASSPPGLAYNEQFF
TRBV11-2	TRBJ2-1	once	TRBD2	TGTGCCAGCAGCTTCCCCTTGGGGCTAGCGGGGATGTACAATGAGCAGTTCTTC	CASSFPLGLAGMYNEQFF
TRBV30	TRBJ1-1	.	.	.	CAWSRSVGQGTFF
TRBV2	TRBJ2-5	once	.	TGTGCCAGCAGCAGGGATGAGACCCAGTACTTC	CASSRDETQYF
TRBV5-1	TRBJ1-6	.	.	TGCGCCAGCAGGGAGGGCTGGAGCTCCTATAATTCACCCCTCCACTTT	CASREGWSSYNSPLHF
TRBV19	TRBJ1-5	few	.	TGTGCCGGCGGGGGCCTTAATCAGCCCCAGCATTTT	CAGGGLNQPQHF
TRBV3-1/TRBV3-2	TRBJ2-3	.	.	TGTGCCAGCAGCCAAGATCGCACCGGCACAGATACGCAGTATTTT	CASSQDRTGTDTQYF
TRBV28	TRBJ1-3	.	.	TGTGCCGGCCATTCCGGAAACACCATATATTTT	CAGHSGNTIYF
TRBV7-3	TRBJ2-3	.	.	TGTGCCAGCAGCCCTGGACGGGGGAACACAGATACGCAGTATTTT	CASSPGRGNTDTQYF
TRBV5-1	TRBJ2-5	.	TRBD2	TGCGCCAGCAGCTTGAGAGCGGGGGGGCCGGCGTACTTC	CASSLRAGGPAYF
TRBV2	TRBJ1-3	.	.	TGTGCCAGCAGTTCCCGGAGCTCTGGAAACACCATATATTTT	CASSSRSSGNTIYF
TRBV2	TRBJ2-6	.	.	TGTGCCAGCAGTGAGAGGGGGGACAGCTCTGGGGCCAACGTCCTGACTTTC	CASSERGDSSGANVLTF
TRBV7-2	TRBJ2-7	.	.	TGTGCCAGCAGCTTGGGACGGACTAAATACGAGCAGTACTTC	CASSLGRTKYEQYF
TRBV11-2	TRBJ1-1	.	.	TGTGCCAGCAGCTTACGACAGTTCATGAACACTGAAGCTTTCTTT	CASSLRQFMNTEAFF
TRBV11-3	TRBJ2-7	.	.	TGTGCCAGCAGCTTGGGCAGAACCTACGAGCAGTACTTC	CASSLGRTYEQYF
TRBV19	TRBJ1-1	.	.	TGTGCCAGTAAGGTAGGGGCCGGGACTGAAGCTTTCTTT	CASKVGAGTEAFF
TRBV18	TRBJ1-3	.	.	TGTGCCAGCTCCCGCACGGGGGATTCCATATATTTT	CASSRTGDSIYF
TRBV28	TRBJ2-3	.	TRBD2	TGTGCCAGCAGCCAAGGCCTAGCGGGAGTCTCAGATACGCAGTATTTT	CASSQGLAGVSDTQYF
TRBV9	TRBJ2-1	.	.	TGTGCCAGCAGCTCGACGGCCGATGCTTCCTACAATGAGCAGTTCTTC	CASSSTADASYNEQFF
TRBV3-1/TRBV3-2	TRBJ2-3	.	.	TGTGCCAGCAGCCAAGAGTGGGGGGCCGGGAATCTGCCAGATACGCAGTATTTT	CASSQEWGAGNLPDTQYF
TRBV24-1	TRBJ2-5	few	TRBD1	TGTGCCACCAGTGACCGACAGGGGGTTGGGGAGACCCAGTACTTC	CATSDRQGVGETQYF
TRBV15	TRBJ2-3	.	TRBD2	TGTGCCACCAGCAGAGATCAGAGGGCTAGCGGTTACTTCCCGACGGGGACAGATACGCAGTATTTT	CATSRDQRASGYFPTGTDTQYF
TRBV7-8	TRBJ2-3	.	TRBD2	TGTGCCAGCAGCGACCGTAGCGGGGGGACCAGCACAGATACGCAGTATTTT	CASSDRSGGTSTDTQYF
TRBV7-9	TRBJ1-2	.	.	TGTGCCAGCAGCGCCACTAACTATGGCTACACCTTC	CASSATNYGYTF
TRBV7-9	TRBJ2-7	.	.	TGTGCCAGCAGTAGGGGGGAATTCTCCTACGAGCAGTACTTC	CASSRGEFSYEQYF
TRBV18	TRBJ1-5	.	.	TGTGCCAGCTCACCGGTCGGGGAGTATAATCAGCCCCAGCATTTT	CASSPVGEYNQPQHF
TRBV10-3	TRBJ2-5	.	TRBD1	TGTGCCATCAGTGAGTCGTTTGTAGGGACAGGAGGAGAGACCCAGTACTTC	CAISESFVGTGGETQYF
TRBV9	TRBJ1-2	.	.	TGTGCCAGCAGCGTAGCTTGGGTGGACTCCTATGGCTACACCTTC	CASSVAWVDSYGYTF
TRBV14	TRBJ2-4	.	TRBD2	TGTGCCAGCAGCCAAGAATATCTAGCGGGAGGCATTCAGTACTTC	CASSQEYLAGGIQYF
TRBV15	TRBJ1-2	.	.	TGTGCCACCAGCAGAGGGGCGGGAGCTAACTATGGCTACACCTTC	CATSRGAGANYGYTF
TRBV15	TRBJ1-1	.	.	TGTGCCACCAGCAGAGAGGCTCGGGGGGCTGAAGCTTTCTTT	CATSREARGAEAFF
TRBV25-1	TRBJ1-1	.	.	TGTGCCAGCAGTGACAGGGGTAACACTGAAGCTTTCTTT	CASSDRGNTEAFF
TRBV9	TRBJ2-5	.	.	TGTGCCAGCAGTTTCCGGGACGGCAAAGAGACCCAGTACTTC	CASSFRDGKETQYF
TRBV2	TRBJ2-5	.	.	TGTGCCAGCAGTGTAGGTCAGGGGGGAAAGACCCAGTACTTC	CASSVGQGGKTQYF